Below, 4 T cell receptor beta chains from the same sample are listed, as sequenced in a study of memory CD4+ T cells and cytomegalovirus serostatus. The sort gate was single viable CD3+CD4+CD8-CD45RO+ cells for memory CD4+ T cells. Sequencing was performed with immunoSEQ multiplex PCR; in TCRdb, only in-frame clones are kept and a portion is missing. The table has about 92,000 clones, 75% to 90% seen once. The sample was memory CD4+ T cells from blood. These receptors came from an adult in good health and CMV-seropositive.

This rearrangement joins TRBV5-4 to TRBJ1-4, with TRBD1 as a possible D gene (5 bases). CDR3 length equals 15 residues. Trimming took off 3 bases at V and 8 bases at J, with 17 bases between the two ends. The V gene's germline CDR1 is SGHNT and CDR2 YYREEE (reference sequence). CDR3 sequence (DNA): TGTGCCAGCAGCTCGGCCGGGCAGGGTGGAGAAAAACTGTTTTTT. Protein product: CASSSAGQGGEKLFF.

The chain has TRBV7-6 and TRBJ2-5, with D perhaps matching TRBD2 (5 bases). This CDR3 region has 12 residues. The germline gives CDR1 SGHVS, CDR2 FNYEAQ. Trimming left V 5 bases short and J 4 bases short, with 8 bases between. The CDR3 sequence: CASSGSGETQYF. DNA of the CDR3: TGTGCCAGCAGCGGCAGCGGAGAGACCCAGTACTTC.

This rearrangement joins TRBV5-1 to TRBJ2-7; 7 bases are a match to TRBD1. This CDR3 contains 14 residues. Looked up from germline, CDR1 is SGHRS and CDR2 is YFSETQ. J was trimmed by 5 bases and V by 4 bases; bases with no gene match: 9. CDR3 loop: CASSTTGQFHEQYF. CDR3 nucleotide sequence: TGCGCCAGCAGCACTACGGGACAGTTCCACGAGCAGTACTTC.

This clone has a handful of counts. V usage is TRBV5-1 and J usage is TRBJ2-5, with a tentative D call TRBD1 (6 bases). The length of the CDR3 is 15 residues. Germline CDR1 reads SGHRS; CDR2 reads YFSETQ. V lost 2 bases, J lost 3 bases, and 14 bases lay in between. CDR3 sequence (DNA): TGCGCCAGCAGCTTACAGGGAAGAAGAGAAGAGACCCAGTACTTC. Amino acids: CASSLQGRREETQYF. The full variable domain, with the rest looked up from reference TRBV5-1 and TRBJ2-5, is KAGVTQTPRYLIKTRGQQVTLSCSPISGHRSVSWYQQTPGQGLQFLFEYFSETQRNKGNFPGRFSGRQFSNSRSEMNVSTLELGDSALYLCASSLQGRREETQYFGPGTRLLVL.